The clone carrying this T cell receptor (beta chain) is deemed medium-sized. TCRdb used MiXCR to reprocess the PCR reads, holding one entry per CDR3 protein. The repertoire holds 7,500 to 8,000 distinct CDR3 sequences, with about three fifths as singletons. The data derive from a study of CD4 and CD8 cells across lung adenocarcinoma regions. The CDR3 is made up of 13 amino acids. In germline, CDR1 is MRHNA, CDR2 SNTAGT. J was trimmed by 9 bases and V by 6 bases; bases with no gene match: 9. Material for sequencing was CD4+ T cells from the center of a lung tumor. V and J are TRBV6-4 and TRBJ2-3; 7 nucleotides line up with TRBD1. The clonotype was recovered from a female donor with lung adenocarcinoma. The CD4 and CD8 labels of this study may be unreliable. CDR3 amino acids: CASSPTRQGTQYF. The CDR3 nucleotides read TGTGCCAGCAGCCCGACTCGACAGGGAACGCAGTATTTT.